This T cell receptor (beta chain) was recovered during a study of cytotoxic CD8 clonotypes in ibrutinib-treated CLL. Study summary: Across samples, productive templates numbered 255,043 and productive rearrangements reached about 98,000 on average.

The method was immunoSEQ multiplex PCR; TCRdb's version includes in-frame clones alone and lacks a portion of them. Among 160,000 or so clones, 70% to 85% were seen once, and the ten largest hold over 4.5%. Germline V gives CDR1 SQVTM, CDR2 ANQGSEA. The CDR3 is made up of 13 amino acids. V gave up 4 bases and J gave up 5 bases, with 14 bases separating them. As to this clone: Its antigen is still unknown.

Notes on the study in general: The clonality rise at ibrutinib response reflected private clonotype expansion.

The receptor comes from a human donor with chronic lymphocytic leukemia. The material sequenced was PBMCs, taken after 24 months of ibrutinib treatment. The rearrangement uses TRBV29-1 and TRBJ1-2; weak D call: TRBD1 (6 bases). DNA of the CDR3: TGCAGCGTTGGCACAGGGATCACGTATGGCTACACCTTC. It codes for CSVGTGITYGYTF.